These 23 T cell receptor beta chains share one sample of origin, sequenced in a study of early stage breast cancer tumors (dated by TCRdb to 2016 to 2017). The protocol used for the library was the immunoSEQ multiplex PCR assay. This is the immuneACCESS table as TCRdb keeps it, with only in-frame sequences that have V and J called. A part of the clones is gone; compared with another copy, unresolved V genes explain less than half, and the rest is unexplained. This sample comprises nearly 11,000 clones, about three quarters of them detected only once. The top ten constitute 22% of the sample. The sample was breast tumor tissue. The source is a person aged 40 to 49 with breast cancer.

V is TRBV5-4 and J is TRBJ1-5; 8 nucleotides match TRBD1. The CDR3 sequence is 12 residues long. In germline, CDR1 is SGHNT, CDR2 YYREEE (reference sequence). Losses at the gene ends were 4 bases for V and 8 bases for J; bases not matched to a gene: 2. CDR3: CASSIQGEPQHF. The CDR3 nucleotides read TGTGCCAGCAGCATACAGGGGGAGCCCCAGCATTTT.

The chain couples TRBV27 to TRBJ2-1; 7 bases align to TRBD2. From germline, CDR1 is MNHEY and CDR2 SMNVEV (reference sequence). V was pared by 2 bases and J by 2 bases, with 6 bases of the junction left unmatched. The CDR3 loop spans 16 amino acids. The CDR3 reads CASSLMAGVAYNEQFF. The CDR3 nucleotides read TGTGCCAGCAGTTTAATGGCGGGAGTCGCCTACAATGAGCAGTTCTTC.

This clone is a singleton in its sample. The CDR3 DNA reads TGTGCCAGCAGTGAAGGCAGTCCTGGAAACACCATATATTTT. Translating it yields CASSEGSPGNTIYF. The rearrangement links TRBV6-1 to TRBJ1-3; D ambiguous. The CDR3 has 14 residues. Germline V gene lookup returns CDR1 MNHNS and CDR2 SASEGT. The ends were cut back, 1 base at V and 2 bases at J, with 6 bases in the middle.

The sample holds a few counts of this clone. The CDR3 loop reads CASSVPGQGGNEQFF. The CDR3 DNA is TGTGCCAGTAGCGTCCCGGGACAGGGTGGAAATGAGCAGTTCTTC. This rearrangement joins TRBV19 to TRBJ2-1; 9 nucleotides align to TRBD1. The germline gives CDR1 LNHDA, CDR2 SQIVND (reference sequence). The CDR3 loop spans 15 amino acids. V gave up 6 bases and J gave up 7 bases; unmatched junction bases: 10.

CDR3 sequence: CAWRYSHRNTGELFF. The DNA of the CDR3 is TGTGCCTGGAGATACTCACACAGGAACACCGGGGAGCTGTTTTTT. The rearrangement links TRBV30 to TRBJ2-2; D gene uncertain. The CDR3 loop spans 15 amino acids. Per the germline V gene, CDR1 is GTSNPN and CDR2 is SVGIG (reference sequence). V gave up 3 bases and J gave up 1 base, with 12 bases separating them.

In this sample, this clone turned up a few times. The chain is built from TRBV4-1 and TRBJ2-1; 16 nucleotides line up with TRBD2. V was clipped by 0 bases and J by 10 bases; unmatched bases: 0. Germline values: CDR1 MGHRA, CDR2 YSYEKL. CDR3 size: 15 residues. Here the CDR3 reads CASSQEGLAGGEQFF. CDR3 DNA sequence: TGCGCCAGCAGCCAAGAGGGACTAGCGGGAGGGGAGCAGTTCTTC.

This clone was recorded a few times. This chain links TRBV11-3 with TRBJ2-2, with TRBD1 as a possible D gene (5 bases). Trimming shortened V by 2 bases and J by 1 base, and 11 bases separated the two germline ends. Germline assignment: CDR1 SGHNT and CDR2 YENEEA. This CDR3 spans 16 amino acids. CDR3 amino acids: CASSLSRRENTGELFF. CDR3 nucleotides: TGTGCCAGCAGCTTAAGCCGCAGGGAGAACACCGGGGAGCTGTTTTTT.

The rearrangement joins TRBV11-2 to TRBJ2-7, with 8 bases matching TRBD2. With V trimmed by 6 bases and J by 6 bases, 16 bases remained unmatched. The CDR3 spans 16 residues. The germline gives CDR1 SGHAT, CDR2 FQNNGV. Here the CDR3 DNA reads TGTGCCAGCAGTTCATTCCTGGGGGCGGGAGGCCCCGAGCAGTACTTC. Translated: CASSSFLGAGGPEQYF.

This sequence joins TRBV11-1 and TRBJ2-2; 14 nucleotides agree with TRBD2. This CDR3 contains 17 residues. The V gene's germline CDR1 is SGHAT and CDR2 FQDESV (reference sequence). J lost 5 bases, V lost 5 bases, and 7 bases had no gene match. CDR3 residues: CASSPGLAGVSTGELFF. The CDR3 DNA sequence: TGTGCCAGCAGCCCGGGACTAGCGGGAGTCTCAACCGGGGAGCTGTTTTTT.

V usage is TRBV7-3 and J usage is TRBJ2-5, with D perhaps assigned TRBD1 or TRBD2 (5 bases each). The V gene's germline CDR1 is SGHTA and CDR2 FQGTGA. The V end was cut by 2 bases, the J end by 5 bases, with 9 bases between. This CDR3 region has 13 residues. The CDR3 coding sequence is TGTGCCAGCAGCTTATGGGGCGGGGAGACCCAGTACTTC. This gives the protein CASSLWGGETQYF.

The chain is built from TRBV5-6 and TRBJ2-3; TRBD2 aligns across 7 bases. This CDR3 contains 14 residues. Germline V gene data show CDR1 as SGHDT and CDR2 as YYEEEE. V gave up 4 bases and J gave up 10 bases; unmatched junction bases: 12. CDR3 sequence (DNA): TGTGCCAGCAGCCCCCGGACTAGAGGGCAAGCGCAGTATTTT. It is translated as CASSPRTRGQAQYF.

This clone showed up just once. This chain links TRBV6-1 with TRBJ1-3; 7 bases fit TRBD1. V lost 2 bases to trimming and J lost 2 bases; unmatched junction nucleotides: 0. CDR3 length: 14 residues. The germline gives CDR1 MNHNS, CDR2 SASEGT. CDR3 DNA sequence: TGTGCCAGCAGTGAACAGGGGGCTGGAAACACCATATATTTT. This sequence encodes CASSEQGAGNTIYF.

The chain uses TRBV27 and TRBJ2-1, with D unclear. Looked up from germline, CDR1 is MNHEY and CDR2 is SMNVEV (reference sequence). The CDR3 runs 12 residues. Trimming stripped 7 bases from V and 8 bases from J, with 12 bases between. The CDR3 nucleotides are TGTGCCAGCATGGATCGGTTAGATGAGCAGTTCTTC. This sequence encodes CASMDRLDEQFF.

V usage is TRBV19 and J usage is TRBJ2-7; 9 bases are shared with TRBD1. Germline values: CDR1 LNHDA, CDR2 SQIVND (reference sequence). The CDR3 spans 14 residues. After removal of 1 base from V and 2 bases from J, the junction contained 0 bases not matched to a gene. CDR3 amino acids: CASSIGTGAYEQYF. CDR3 nucleotides: TGTGCCAGTAGTATAGGGACAGGGGCCTACGAGCAGTACTTC.

The chain is built from TRBV5-1 and TRBJ2-1; TRBD2 is a possible D gene (6 bases). Germline-derived CDR1 and CDR2 are SGHRS and YFSETQ. Trimming cost V 7 bases and J 4 bases, with 9 bases left between them. This CDR3 spans 12 amino acids. The CDR3 is CASSGEYNEQFF. CDR3 DNA sequence: TGCGCCAGCTCGGGGGAGTACAATGAGCAGTTCTTC.

This chain connects TRBV5-1 to TRBJ2-1; D perhaps matches TRBD2 (6 bases). The CDR3 is made up of 16 amino acids. Germline loops: CDR1 SGHRS, CDR2 YFSETQ. Trimming stripped 0 bases from V and 5 bases from J, with 15 bases between. The CDR3 spells CASSLGAPRGDNEQFF. CDR3 bases: TGCGCCAGCAGCTTGGGGGCACCCCGCGGGGACAATGAGCAGTTCTTC.

The V gene is TRBV4-2, the J gene TRBJ2-7, with a possible D match to TRBD1 (6 bases). This CDR3 is 18 amino acids long. V was pared by 1 base and J by 2 bases, with 21 bases between. Looked up from germline, CDR1 is LGHNA and CDR2 is YNFKEQ. As DNA, the CDR3 is TGTGCCAGCAGCCAAGGAGGCGGGTTTGGGGGCCCACCCTACGAGCAGTACTTC. The encoded protein is CASSQGGGFGGPPYEQYF.

The V call is TRBV7-9, the J call TRBJ2-3, with D perhaps TRBD1 (5 bases). The CDR3 spans 13 residues. Deletions cut 4 bases from V and 4 bases from J, with 9 bases between. CDR1 is SEHNR, CDR2 FQNEAQ, per germline (reference sequence). This chain's CDR3 is CASSWQGSDTQYF. The CDR3 DNA reads TGTGCCAGCAGCTGGCAGGGATCAGATACGCAGTATTTT.

The rearrangement joins TRBV30 to TRBJ1-1, with a tentative D call TRBD1 (6 bases). Trimming stripped 2 bases from V and 5 bases from J, with 12 bases between. The CDR3 runs to 13 residues. Germline V gene lookup returns CDR1 GTSNPN and CDR2 SVGIG (reference sequence). In DNA, the CDR3 is TGTGCCTGGAGTTCACAGGGTTATACTGAAGCTTTCTTT. This encodes CAWSSQGYTEAFF.

The chain has TRBV7-9 and TRBJ2-3; possible D gene TRBD1, 6 bases. The CDR3 totals 15 residues. Trimming shortened V by 4 bases and J by 0 bases, and 11 bases separated the two germline ends. In germline, CDR1 is SEHNR, CDR2 FQNEAQ (reference sequence). CDR3 amino acids: CASSSRTASTDTQYF. The CDR3 DNA is TGTGCCAGCAGCTCCCGGACAGCTAGCACAGATACGCAGTATTTT.

The chain links TRBV6-6 to TRBJ2-3, with no clear D. Trimming cost V 6 bases and J 0 bases, with 13 bases left between them. The CDR3 length is 15 residues. Per the germline V gene, CDR1 is MNHNY and CDR2 is SVGAGI (reference sequence). DNA of the CDR3: TGTGCCAGCAGCCCCGCGTCCCTTAGCACAGATACGCAGTATTTT. Amino acids: CASSPASLSTDTQYF.

This rearrangement joins TRBV7-2 to TRBJ2-2; tentative D call: TRBD1 (6 bases). V was cut by 10 bases and J by 6 bases, with 12 bases left in between. The CDR3 has 12 amino acids. Germline V gives CDR1 SGHTA, CDR2 FQGNSA. CDR3: CATSRGAGELFF. In DNA form, the CDR3 reads TGTGCCACCTCCAGGGGTGCCGGGGAGCTGTTTTTT.

Turning to this clone: With a far larger clone one base away, a read error is the likely cause. Additional DNA sequences in this sample encode the identical CDR3. This chain joins TRBV4-1 and TRBJ1-1; 8 bases are shared with TRBD1. V shed 4 bases, J shed 0 bases, and the junction held 1 base outside the gene matches. CDR3 length: 14 amino acids. Germline V gene data show CDR1 as MGHRA and CDR2 as YSYEKL. CDR3 in amino acids: CASSLQGVNTEAFF. The CDR3 DNA sequence: TGCGCCAGCAGCCTACAGGGGGTGAACACTGAAGCTTTCTTT.